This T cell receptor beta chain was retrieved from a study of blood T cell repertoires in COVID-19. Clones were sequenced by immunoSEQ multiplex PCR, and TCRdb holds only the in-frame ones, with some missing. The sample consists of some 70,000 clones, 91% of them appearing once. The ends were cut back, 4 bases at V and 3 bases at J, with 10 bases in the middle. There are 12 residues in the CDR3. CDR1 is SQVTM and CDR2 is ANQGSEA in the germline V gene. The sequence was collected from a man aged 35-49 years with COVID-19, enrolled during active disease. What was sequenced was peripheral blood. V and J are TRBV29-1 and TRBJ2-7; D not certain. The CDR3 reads CSVAESVYEQYF. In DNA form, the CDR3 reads TGCAGCGTTGCGGAGTCAGTCTACGAGCAGTACTTC.